Shown below are 15 T cell receptor beta chains from a single sample sequenced in a study of cytomegalovirus exposure and HLA in healthy donors (dated 2017 in TCRdb). The protocol used for the library was the immunoSEQ multiplex PCR assay. The multiplex PCR relied on a mix of 60 forward primers for TCR Vbeta segments and 13 reverse primers for TCR Jbeta segments. This immuneACCESS table, as held by TCRdb, lists in-frame sequences with V and J called but not all clones. Of the missing ones, under half trace to an unresolved V gene in checked studies; the others have no known cause. The sample contains roughly 140,000 clones, roughly four fifths of them found a single time. The top ten hold less than 3% of the sample. Sequenced: PBMCs. The receptors derive from a male donor in good health and CMV-seronegative.

This chain joins TRBV7-9 and TRBJ2-7; D remains unclear. Germline V gene sequence: CDR1 SEHNR, CDR2 FQNEAQ (reference sequence). Trimming left V 5 bases short and J 3 bases short, with 5 bases between. The CDR3 consists of 11 residues. The CDR3 loop is CASSQFYEQYF. CDR3 coding DNA: TGTGCCAGCAGCCAATTCTACGAGCAGTACTTC.

On this clone: A junction boundary mismatches the germline segment, possibly from a read error. The rearrangement joins TRBV10-2 to TRBJ2-7; D unresolved. The CDR3 consists of 12 residues. Germline-derived CDR1 and CDR2 are WSHSY and SAAADI. The CDR3, as DNA: TGCGCCAGCAGTGATTCCCTCGCAGGCGCCCTATTC. It encodes CASSDSLAGALF.

The chain joins TRBV27 to TRBJ2-4; D may be TRBD1 (7 bases). CDR3 length: 13 residues. V lost 2 bases to trimming and J lost 8 bases, with 10 bases between them. CDR1 and CDR2 from the germline V gene are MNHEY and SMNVEV (reference sequence). CDR3 in amino acids: CASSLGRGDIQYF. CDR3 in DNA: TGTGCCAGCAGTTTAGGCAGGGGGGACATTCAGTACTTC.

This chain uses TRBV13 with TRBJ2-6; D might be TRBD2 (6 bases). This CDR3 has 17 amino acids. Per the germline V gene, CDR1 is PRHDT and CDR2 is FYEKMQ (reference sequence). V lost 5 bases and J 0 bases, leaving 14 bases between the germline ends. In nucleotides, the CDR3 is TGTGCCAGCAGCCCGTCGTTAGCGGCCTCTGGGGCCAACGTCCTGACTTTC. Protein: CASSPSLAASGANVLTF.

The gene calls are TRBV9 and TRBJ2-3; D might be TRBD2 (7 bases). V shed 5 bases and J shed 3 bases, with 13 bases lying between them. The CDR3 consists of 14 residues. Germline V gene lookup returns CDR1 SGDLS and CDR2 YYNGEE. As DNA, the CDR3 is TGTGCCAGCAGTCTGGGGGGGGCAACAGATACGCAGTATTTT. It specifies CASSLGGATDTQYF.

This chain joins TRBV27 and TRBJ2-7; the D gene is possibly TRBD1 (5 bases). The CDR3 is made up of 15 amino acids. V dropped 2 bases and J dropped 0 bases, with 11 bases sitting between them. Germline lookup yields CDR1 MNHEY and CDR2 SMNVEV (reference sequence). CDR3 bases: TGTGCCAGCAGTTTAGATATTGACAGCTCCTACGAGCAGTACTTC. Its protein product is CASSLDIDSSYEQYF.

The chain recombines TRBV6-1 with TRBJ2-5; D gene unclear. TRBJ2-7 explains the end of the DNA better; the J call may be wrong. Germline CDR1 reads MNHNS; CDR2 reads SASEGT. CDR3 length: 15 residues. CDR3 protein: CASSEGPSEEYEQYF. The CDR3 DNA follows: TGTGCCAGCAGTGAAGGCCCTTCAGAGGAGTACGAGCAGTACTTC.

V and J are TRBV6-1 and TRBJ1-4; possible D gene TRBD1, 6 bases. The CDR3 length is 15 residues. V lost 7 bases, J lost 0 bases, and 12 bases lay in between. Per the germline V gene, CDR1 is MNHNS and CDR2 is SASEGT. In DNA form, the CDR3 reads TGTGCCAGCAATACCGGGACAACAACTAATGAAAAACTGTTTTTT. Translation gives CASNTGTTTNEKLFF.

The V gene is TRBV6-5, the J gene TRBJ2-7; D is perhaps TRBD2 (5 bases). Trimming took 5 bases from V and 5 from J, leaving 13 bases between them. The CDR3 extends over 13 amino acids. Germline V gene data show CDR1 as MNHEY and CDR2 as SVGAGI. CDR3 sequence reads: CASSPPGNDEQYF. As DNA, the CDR3 is TGTGCCAGCAGTCCCCCCGGGAACGACGAGCAGTACTTC.

The chain carries TRBV28 and TRBJ2-5; TRBD2 is a possible D gene (6 bases). Matching the DNA end better, TRBJ2-7 makes the J call doubtful. The CDR3 totals 13 residues. Germline V gives CDR1 MDHEN, CDR2 SYDVKM. As DNA, the CDR3 is TGTGCCAGCAGTTTTACACGGGAGTACGAGCAGTACTTC. Its protein product is CASSFTREYEQYF.

The J gene is TRBJ2-5, the V gene TRBV5-6; 12 nucleotides line up with TRBD2. The V segment lost 0 bases and the J segment 7 bases; nucleotides outside the gene matches: 7. CDR3 length: 16 residues. Germline loops: CDR1 SGHDT, CDR2 YYEEEE. The CDR3 nucleotides read TGTGCCAGCAGCTTGGTTCTAGCGGGAGGGGTAGGGACCCAGTACTTC. This codes for CASSLVLAGGVGTQYF. The whole variable domain, remainder taken from reference TRBV5-6 and TRBJ2-5, is DAGVTQSPTHLIKTRGQQVTLRCSPKSGHDTVSWYQQALGQGPQFIFQYYEEEERQRGNFPDRFSGHQFPNYSSELNVNALLLGDSALYLCASSLVLAGGVGTQYFGPGTRLLVL.

This chain uses TRBV5-4 with TRBJ2-6; D is uncertain. The germline V and J ends were trimmed by 2 bases and 0 bases, with 12 bases remaining between them. This CDR3 comprises 17 residues. Germline V gives CDR1 SGHNT, CDR2 YYREEE (reference sequence). The CDR3 DNA reads TGTGCCAGCAGCTTTCAGGCACAGAGCTCTGGGGCCAACGTCCTGACTTTC. Translated, it gives CASSFQAQSSGANVLTF.

This clone was recorded only once. The V gene is TRBV15, the J gene TRBJ2-1; TRBD2 matches 8 bases. Losses at the gene ends were 1 base for V and 2 bases for J; bases not matched to a gene: 7. Germline V gene sequence: CDR1 LNHNV, CDR2 YYDKDF (reference sequence). The CDR3 consists of 17 residues. CDR3 nucleotides: TGTGCCACCAGCAGAGGTTTCGGGAGGGTCGCCTACAATGAGCAGTTCTTC. Protein product: CATSRGFGRVAYNEQFF.

This chain joins TRBV29-1 and TRBJ2-1, with TRBD1 matching over 11 bases. V shed 2 bases, J shed 2 bases, and the junction held 14 bases outside the gene matches. This CDR3 is built from 19 residues. The germline gives CDR1 SQVTM, CDR2 ANQGSEA. The CDR3 region is CSVEKGGFPGQGAYNEQFF. The CDR3 DNA is TGCAGCGTTGAAAAAGGGGGATTCCCGGGACAGGGGGCCTACAATGAGCAGTTCTTC.

V is TRBV11-2 and J is TRBJ2-7; D ambiguous. From germline, CDR1 is SGHAT and CDR2 FQNNGV. The CDR3 consists of 13 residues. V was trimmed by 1 base and J by 0 bases, leaving 4 bases between them. CDR3 region: CASSLANSYEQYF. The CDR3 DNA reads as TGTGCCAGCAGCTTAGCCAACTCCTACGAGCAGTACTTC.